This TCR beta chain is from a study of cytomegalovirus exposure and HLA in healthy donors. Study-wide points: Previously analyzed data showed that most TCR beta V segments were productive at a frequency of about 87% or about 30%. With later analysis, a missense DCLRE1C variant became linked to TCR beta V- and J-gene trimming.

The germline CDR1 and CDR2 sequences are SGHAT and FQNNGV. Trimming shortened V by 1 base and J by 2 bases, and 9 bases separated the two germline ends. The CDR3 runs to 15 residues. Healthy people donating bone marrow made up the donors. A remark on this clone: Its antigen is unidentified.

60 Vbeta and 13 Jbeta primers were used in PCR. Profiling relied on immunoSEQ multiplex PCR, and the TCRdb table lists in-frame clones only, not all of them. The top ten hold over 5% of the sample, which has 150,000 to 250,000 clones, about 81% seen once. The source is a woman between 50 and 59 years old in good health and CMV-seropositive. This chain joins TRBV11-2 and TRBJ1-5, with a possible D match to TRBD1 (5 bases). Source material: PBMCs. The CDR3 nucleotides read TGTGCCAGCAGCTTAGTGCAAGGGGGCAATCAGCCCCAGCATTTT. This gives the protein CASSLVQGGNQPQHF.